This TCR beta chain was found in a study of molecular identifiers for immune sequencing clone quantification. Previously published methods and listed TCR primers were used for the bulk TCR libraries. MiXCR, run by TCRdb on the PCR reads, gives a single entry per CDR3 protein. The sample consists of over 85,000 distinct CDR3 sequences, around 23% of them appearing once. The naive CD8 libraries originated from between roughly 20,000 and 1,000,000 sorted cells and drew on 10%, 30% or 50% RNA. CDR1 is PRHDT, CDR2 FYEKMQ, per germline (reference sequence). The CDR3 sequence is 16 residues long. Unmatched junction bases numbered 4, after V lost 4 bases and J lost 3 bases.

Sequenced material: naive CD8+ T cells from blood, with Jurkat cell RNA spiked in. Subset denoted: FACS-sorted CD8+CD4-CCR7+CD45RA+ naive T cells. The V and J genes are TRBV13 and TRBJ2-7; 15 bases align to TRBD2. This sequence was found in a human donor in good health. Some libraries in this study had Jurkat cell RNA spiked in. The CDR3 bases are TGTGCCAGCAGCTCCGGGACTAGCGGGGGGAACTACGAGCAGTACTTC. Its translation: CASSSGTSGGNYEQYF.